This T cell receptor beta chain was profiled in a study of blood T cell repertoires in COVID-19. Authors' processing steps: Reference gene primer amplification gave estimated nucleated cell counts. This table comes from immunoSEQ multiplex PCR, and its TCRdb copy is limited to in-frame clones, with some not included. That table furnishes V, J and clone size, whereas the DNA furnished D and trimming. The data contain fewer than 130,000 clones, 70% to 80% of them seen just once; the ten biggest clones take up roughly 19%. This CDR3 is built from 16 residues. V lost 3 bases and J lost 4, with 16 bases in between. Germline V gene data show CDR1 as KGHSH and CDR2 as LQKENI.

The chain is built from TRBV18 and TRBJ1-5, with D possibly being TRBD1 (5 bases). This TCR derives from a man between 65 and 85 years old with active or convalescent COVID-19. Sequencing was done on a sample of peripheral blood. The CDR3 is CASSPQGSRSNQPQHF. CDR3 DNA: TGTGCCAGCTCACCTCAGGGAAGTCGGTCTAATCAGCCCCAGCATTTT.